This TCR beta chain was profiled in a study of radiation and T cells in renal cell carcinoma. Overall study findings and caveats: Top tumor clonotypes rose in blood 2 weeks post-radiation, then contracted.

TCRdb keeps only in-frame clones here, not all; method: immunoSEQ multiplex PCR. The table lists about 90,000 clones, roughly 88% of them singletons. A note on this clone: Its matching antigen is unknown.

Time point described: blood 4 weeks post-SBRT, at nephrectomy. Treatment described: 15 Gy SBRT to primary tumor, nephrectomy 4 weeks later. Nephrectomy followed 15 Gy stereotactic body radiation by 4 weeks. CDR3 size: 14 residues. Germline CDR1 and CDR2: SGHNT and YYREEE (reference sequence). The ends were cut back, 2 bases at V and 3 bases at J, with 10 bases in the middle. This receptor was taken from a man in his 60s with renal cell carcinoma. The source material was blood, sampled from a patient whose treatment included radiotherapy and nephrectomy. This chain connects TRBV5-4 to TRBJ2-3; unclear D gene. CDR3 nucleotide sequence: TGTGCCAGCAGCTTAGAGTTTACGACAGATACGCAGTATTTT. It is translated as CASSLEFTTDTQYF.